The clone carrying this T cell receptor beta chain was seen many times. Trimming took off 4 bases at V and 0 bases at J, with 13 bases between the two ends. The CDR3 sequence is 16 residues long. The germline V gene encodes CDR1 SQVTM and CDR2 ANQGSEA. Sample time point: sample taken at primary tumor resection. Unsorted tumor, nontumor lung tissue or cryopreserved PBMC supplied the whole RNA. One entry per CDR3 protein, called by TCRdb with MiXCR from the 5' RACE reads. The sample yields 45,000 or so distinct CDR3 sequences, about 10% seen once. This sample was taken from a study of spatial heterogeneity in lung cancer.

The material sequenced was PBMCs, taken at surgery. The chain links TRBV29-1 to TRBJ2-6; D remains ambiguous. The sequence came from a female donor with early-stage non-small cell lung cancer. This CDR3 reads CSVARDVDSGANVLTF. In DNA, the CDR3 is TGCAGCGTTGCAAGAGACGTAGACTCTGGGGCCAACGTCCTGACTTTC. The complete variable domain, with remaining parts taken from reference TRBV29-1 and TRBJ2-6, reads SAVISQKPSRDICQRGTSLTIQCQVDSQVTMMFWYRQQPGQSLTLIATANQGSEATYESGFVIDKFPISRPNLTFSTLTVSNMSPEDSSIYLCSVARDVDSGANVLTFGAGSRLTVL.